Each of the 26 T cell receptor beta chains below was sequenced from the same sample in a study of cytomegalovirus exposure and HLA in healthy donors. It was with 60 Vbeta and 13 Jbeta primers that the PCR ran. The method was immunoSEQ multiplex PCR; TCRdb's version includes in-frame clones alone and lacks a portion of them. The sample holds 150,000 to 200,000 clones, approximately 80% seen once. Input material: PBMCs. The receptors were sampled from a young woman in good health and CMV-seropositive.

This clone appeared once. The chain recombines TRBV28 with TRBJ1-1; D is unresolved. Germline V gene data show CDR1 as MDHEN and CDR2 as SYDVKM. Between the trimmed V and J ends, which lost 7 bases and 2 bases, there was a span of 5 bases. There are 11 residues in the CDR3. The CDR3 region is CASTQNTEAFF. DNA of the CDR3: TGTGCCAGCACCCAAAACACTGAAGCTTTCTTT.

This chain connects TRBV6-1 to TRBJ2-7; 7 bases fit TRBD2. The V segment lost 4 bases and the J segment 5 bases; nucleotides outside the gene matches: 5. Germline V gives CDR1 MNHNS, CDR2 SASEGT. This CDR3 has 13 residues. The CDR3 bases are TGTGCCAGCAGTGTACTAGCGAGGGACGAGCAGTACTTC. Amino acids: CASSVLARDEQYF.

V usage is TRBV6-5 and J usage is TRBJ1-4, with D perhaps matching TRBD1 (5 bases). The CDR3 extends over 14 amino acids. The germline V gene has CDR1 MNHEY and CDR2 SVGAGI. V was cut by 6 bases and J by 7 bases, with 15 bases left in between. The CDR3 sequence: CASSSGLPAEKLFF. The CDR3, as DNA: TGTGCCAGCAGCTCGGGACTCCCTGCTGAAAAACTGTTTTTT.

The chain employs TRBV9 and TRBJ2-3; TRBD2 matches at 9 bases. Germline lookup yields CDR1 SGDLS and CDR2 YYNGEE. Trimming took 6 bases from V and 6 from J; bases not matched to a gene: 8. There are 14 residues in the CDR3. The CDR3 protein is CASKPAAGGDTQYF. DNA for the CDR3: TGTGCCAGCAAGCCCGCAGCGGGGGGCGATACGCAGTATTTT.

The genes are TRBV19 and TRBJ2-5; TRBD1 might be the D (7 bases). The CDR3 covers 18 residues. The ends were cut back, 5 bases at V and 4 bases at J, with 26 bases in the middle. Germline CDR1 LNHDA, CDR2 SQIVND (reference sequence). CDR3 in amino acids: CASSLIPWDFQGVETQYF. The DNA for the CDR3 is TGTGCCAGTAGTCTCATCCCCTGGGACTTCCAGGGGGTAGAGACCCAGTACTTC. The variable domain in full, completed from reference TRBV19 and TRBJ2-5, reads DGGITQSPKYLFRKEGQNVTLSCEQNLNHDAMYWYRQDPGQGLRLIYYSQIVNDFQKGDIAEGYSVSREKKESFPLTVTSAQKNPTAFYLCASSLIPWDFQGVETQYFGPGTRLLVL.

This chain connects TRBV4-1 to TRBJ2-2; tentative D call: TRBD2 (5 bases). V was clipped by 6 bases and J by 6 bases, with 8 bases between them. CDR1 and CDR2 from the germline V gene are MGHRA and YSYEKL. This CDR3 is built from 12 residues. CDR3 in DNA: TGCGCCAGCAGGAGGGCGTCCGGGGAGCTGTTTTTT. Protein: CASRRASGELFF.

This clone appeared a few times. The CDR3 loop reads CASSPLQGNYGYTF. In nucleotides, the CDR3 is TGTGCCAGCAGCCCCCTACAGGGTAACTATGGCTACACCTTC. This rearrangement joins TRBV5-4 to TRBJ1-2, with TRBD1 as a possible D gene (6 bases). Trimming shortened V by 4 bases and J by 1 base, and 11 bases separated the two germline ends. The CDR3 contains 14 residues. The germline V gene encodes CDR1 SGHNT and CDR2 YYREEE (reference sequence).

The chain joins TRBV6-5 to TRBJ2-2, with unresolved D. CDR1 is MNHEY, CDR2 SVGAGI, per germline. The CDR3 is 14 amino acids. V lost 1 base and J 1 base, leaving 4 bases between the germline ends. The CDR3 DNA reads as TGTGCCAGCAGTTACTTTAAGAACACCGGGGAGCTGTTTTTT. Encoded protein: CASSYFKNTGELFF.

CDR3 amino acids: CASSYSGGTTYEQYF. The CDR3 DNA reads as TGTGCCAGCAGTTACTCAGGGGGGACTACCTACGAGCAGTACTTC. The gene calls are TRBV6-5 and TRBJ2-7, with D tentatively TRBD2 (7 bases). The germline V and J ends were trimmed by 0 bases and 2 bases, with 11 bases remaining between them. CDR1 and CDR2 (germline): MNHEY, SVGAGI. The CDR3 spans 15 residues.

Here the CDR3 reads CASSRDFYSYEQYF. The CDR3 DNA reads as TGTGCCAGCAGCCGGGACTTCTACTCCTACGAGCAGTACTTC. The genes are TRBV6-5 and TRBJ2-7; a weak D match, TRBD2 (6 bases). The CDR3 has 14 residues. Trimming pared 6 bases from V and 0 bases from J, leaving 12 bases between. The germline V gene has CDR1 MNHEY and CDR2 SVGAGI.

This chain links TRBV28 with TRBJ2-7, with D possibly matching TRBD2 (7 bases). The CDR3 is 16 residues long. V was trimmed by 7 bases and J by 3 bases, leaving 22 bases between them. Germline loops: CDR1 MDHEN, CDR2 SYDVKM. In DNA, the CDR3 is TGTGCCAGCACCCTAAGAGGGGGGGCTAGCGGCTACGAGCAGTACTTC. Amino acid sequence: CASTLRGGASGYEQYF.

J is TRBJ1-1 and V is TRBV5-5; 10 positions match TRBD1. The CDR3 runs 16 residues. CDR1 and CDR2 (germline): SGHKS, YYEKEE (reference sequence). Trimming took 0 bases from V and 3 from J; bases not matched to a gene: 5. CDR3 nucleotides: TGTGCCAGCAGCTTGGGGGACAGGGGTCCCTACACTGAAGCTTTCTTT. This sequence encodes CASSLGDRGPYTEAFF.

The chain carries TRBV6-5 and TRBJ1-2, with D uncertain. The V and J ends lost 2 bases and 8 bases respectively, with 12 bases between them. Germline assignment: CDR1 MNHEY and CDR2 SVGAGI. The CDR3 has 13 amino acids. CDR3 sequence reads: CASSYGPVKGYTF. The CDR3 nucleotides read TGTGCCAGCAGTTACGGGCCGGTGAAAGGCTACACCTTC.

This rearrangement joins TRBV5-8 to TRBJ2-7, with a possible D match to TRBD2 (6 bases). Germline CDR1 SGHTS, CDR2 YDEGEE. This CDR3 has 15 residues. Trimming shortened V by 0 bases and J by 1 base, and 11 bases separated the two germline ends. CDR3 loop: CASSLGAGTSYEQYF. CDR3 in DNA: TGTGCCAGCAGCTTGGGAGCCGGGACTTCCTACGAGCAGTACTTC.

This clone has only a few counts. The CDR3 region is CASSLTFSAEAFF. DNA for the CDR3: TGTGCCAGCAGTTTAACGTTTAGCGCTGAAGCTTTCTTT. V is TRBV28 and J is TRBJ1-1; no reliable D call. V dropped 2 bases and J dropped 6 bases, with 10 bases sitting between them. CDR1 and CDR2 (germline): MDHEN, SYDVKM. The CDR3 extends over 13 amino acids.

The gene calls are TRBV9 and TRBJ2-3, with 14 bases identical to TRBD2. This CDR3 spans 17 amino acids. V lost 4 bases, J lost 4 bases, and 8 bases stayed unmatched. Germline V gives CDR1 SGDLS, CDR2 YYNGEE. The chain's CDR3 is CASSKSGTSGGADTQYF. CDR3 coding DNA: TGTGCCAGCAGCAAATCAGGGACTAGCGGGGGAGCAGATACGCAGTATTTT.

The rearrangement links TRBV6-5 to TRBJ2-3, with D tentatively TRBD1 (5 bases). Germline CDR1 and CDR2: MNHEY and SVGAGI. The CDR3 extends over 14 amino acids. Trimming took off 8 bases at V and 2 bases at J, with 14 bases between the two ends. In nucleotides, the CDR3 is TGTGCCAGCGCACCATCGACAGCCACAGATACGCAGTATTTT. It translates to CASAPSTATDTQYF.

The chain employs TRBV5-6 and TRBJ1-2; maybe TRBD1 (6 bases). V was pared by 0 bases and J by 8 bases, with 14 bases between. CDR1 and CDR2 (germline): SGHDT, YYEEEE. The CDR3 has 14 residues. The CDR3 region has the DNA TGTGCCAGCAGCTTGGTAGGGGGTCAGACGGGCTACACCTTC. Its protein is CASSLVGGQTGYTF.

The J gene is TRBJ1-3, the V gene TRBV15; D call uncertain. Trimming cost V 3 bases and J 3 bases, with 21 bases left between them. The CDR3 loop spans 18 amino acids. The germline gives CDR1 LNHNV, CDR2 YYDKDF (reference sequence). DNA for the CDR3: TGTGCCACCAGCAGCGACGGCGACTTTCCGTTCTTTGGAAACACCATATATTTT. Its protein product is CATSSDGDFPFFGNTIYF.

The rearrangement links TRBV5-4 to TRBJ1-5; no clear D. The V gene's germline CDR1 is SGHNT and CDR2 YYREEE (reference sequence). The ends were cut back, 4 bases at V and 2 bases at J, with 13 bases in the middle. The length of the CDR3 is 15 residues. The CDR3 sequence: CASSPGVGGNQPQHF. The CDR3 bases are TGTGCCAGCAGCCCCGGGGTGGGTGGCAATCAGCCCCAGCATTTT.

V and J are TRBV19 and TRBJ1-5, with 8 positions matching TRBD1. The germline CDR1 and CDR2 sequences are LNHDA and SQIVND (reference sequence). The junction had 6 bases not matched to a gene; V was cut back by 5 bases and J by 3 bases. The CDR3 is 15 residues long. This CDR3 reads CASSPGQGLNQPQHF. The CDR3 DNA is TGTGCCAGTAGTCCCGGACAGGGCCTCAATCAGCCCCAGCATTTT.

This clone is a singleton in its sample. The J gene is TRBJ2-1, the V gene TRBV18; 7 bases fit TRBD1. The germline V gene has CDR1 KGHSH and CDR2 LQKENI. The CDR3 spans 15 residues. Germline trimming cut 3 bases from V and 5 bases from J; bases unmatched to any gene: 7. CDR3 protein: CASSPGQYGNNEQFF. The CDR3 DNA reads as TGTGCCAGCTCACCGGGACAGTATGGTAACAATGAGCAGTTCTTC.

The chain is built from TRBV5-4 and TRBJ1-1, with TRBD1 as a possible D gene (5 bases). The V gene lost 4 bases and the J gene lost 5 bases, with 21 bases spanning the gap. The CDR3 spans 16 residues. Germline V CDR1 and CDR2: SGHNT, YYREEE (reference sequence). The CDR3, as DNA: TGTGCCAGCAGCCAGGGAGTGGGGACTGCGGTAACTGAAGCTTTCTTT. It codes for CASSQGVGTAVTEAFF.

Only a few counts were recorded for this clone. The gene calls are TRBV10-3 and TRBJ2-1; tentative D call: TRBD1 (7 bases). V was clipped by 2 bases and J by 9 bases, with 23 bases between them. CDR1 and CDR2 (germline): ENHRY, SYGVKD. The CDR3 is made up of 17 amino acids. CDR3 residues: CAISEPMRDSSMVEQFF. The DNA of the CDR3 is TGTGCCATCAGTGAGCCAATGCGGGACAGCTCGATGGTTGAGCAGTTCTTC.

The chain carries TRBV7-9 and TRBJ2-3; D possibly corresponds to TRBD2 (5 bases). V was clipped by 5 bases and J by 4 bases, with 13 bases between them. CDR3 length equals 14 residues. Germline V gives CDR1 SEHNR, CDR2 FQNEAQ (reference sequence). The CDR3 bases are TGTGCCAGCAGCCCGGGGTCTTTGGCAGATACGCAGTATTTT. Amino acids: CASSPGSLADTQYF.

V usage is TRBV6-5 and J usage is TRBJ1-2; TRBD1 is a possible D gene (5 bases). The germline V and J ends were trimmed by 5 bases and 2 bases, with 15 bases remaining between them. CDR3 size: 15 residues. Germline CDR1 reads MNHEY; CDR2 reads SVGAGI. The DNA of the CDR3 is TGTGCCAGCAGTAGGGGTGGGAGGAAGAACTATGGCTACACCTTC. Its translation: CASSRGGRKNYGYTF.